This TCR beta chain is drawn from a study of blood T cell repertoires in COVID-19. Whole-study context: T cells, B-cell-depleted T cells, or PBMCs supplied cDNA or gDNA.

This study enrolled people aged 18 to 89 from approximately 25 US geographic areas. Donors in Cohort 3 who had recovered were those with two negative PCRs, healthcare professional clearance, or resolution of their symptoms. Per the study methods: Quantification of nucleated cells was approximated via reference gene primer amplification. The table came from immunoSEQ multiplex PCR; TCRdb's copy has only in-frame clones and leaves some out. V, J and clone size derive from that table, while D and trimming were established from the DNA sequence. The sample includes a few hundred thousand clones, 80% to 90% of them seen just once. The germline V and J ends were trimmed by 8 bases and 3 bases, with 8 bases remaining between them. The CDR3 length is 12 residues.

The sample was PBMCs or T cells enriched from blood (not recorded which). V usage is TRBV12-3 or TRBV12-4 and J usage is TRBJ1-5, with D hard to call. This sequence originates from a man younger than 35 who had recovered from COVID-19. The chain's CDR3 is CASRRDNQPQHF. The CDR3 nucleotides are TGTGCCAGCCGGCGGGACAATCAGCCCCAGCATTTT.